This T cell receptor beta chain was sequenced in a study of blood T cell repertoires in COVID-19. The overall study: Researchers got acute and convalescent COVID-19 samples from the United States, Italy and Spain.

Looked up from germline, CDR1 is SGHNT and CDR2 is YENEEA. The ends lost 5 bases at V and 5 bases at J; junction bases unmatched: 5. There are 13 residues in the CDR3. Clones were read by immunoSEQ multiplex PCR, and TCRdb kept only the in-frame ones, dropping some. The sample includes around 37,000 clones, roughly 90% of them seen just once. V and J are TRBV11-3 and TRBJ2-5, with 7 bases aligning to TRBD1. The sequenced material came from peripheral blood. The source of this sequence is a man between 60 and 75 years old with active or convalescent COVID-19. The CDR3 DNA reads TGTGCCAGCAGCCAGGGGGTCGGGGAGACCCAGTACTTC. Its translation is CASSQGVGETQYF.